Listed here are 9 T cell receptor beta chains from one sample, sequenced in a study of T cell repertoires in cytomegalovirus infection. TCRdb analysed the reads with MiXCR anew, one entry per CDR3 protein. The table has approximately 300,000 distinct CDR3 sequences, approximately 25% seen once. These receptors lack a known antigen. The sample was cultured PBMCs, taken from culture after CMV antigen stimulation. These receptor sequences come from a human donor in good health (CMV status not recorded). Some clones in this sample may be carry-over from other donors' samples.

This clonotype has more than one count but fewer than ten. V and J are TRBV20-1 and TRBJ2-1; 9 bases are a match to TRBD2. The CDR3 contains 13 residues. V gave up 4 bases and J gave up 6 bases; unmatched junction bases: 4. CDR1 DFQATT and CDR2 SNEGSKA come from the germline V gene (reference sequence). CDR3 sequence reads: CSANLAGTNEQFF. As DNA, the CDR3 is TGCAGTGCTAACCTAGCGGGGACCAATGAGCAGTTCTTC.

There are many counts of this clonotype. V gene TRBV7-2 combines with J gene TRBJ1-2; D not certain. This CDR3 contains 13 residues. V was shortened by 3 bases and J by 7 bases, with 12 bases between the two germline ends. From germline, CDR1 is SGHTA and CDR2 FQGNSA. The CDR3 coding sequence is TGTGCCAGCAGCTTCGGGTTTCGGGGTGGCTACACCTTC. This translates into CASSFGFRGGYTF.

This clonotype was seen a few times. The V gene is TRBV3-1, the J gene TRBJ2-7, with 10 bases identical to TRBD2. Germline V lookup: CDR1 LGHDT, CDR2 YNNKEL (reference sequence). J was trimmed by 5 bases and V by 3 bases; bases with no gene match: 7. The CDR3 loop spans 15 amino acids. CDR3 coding DNA: TGTGCCAGCAGCCACTCGGCTAGCGGGAGAAACGAGCAGTACGTC. Translated, it gives CASSHSASGRNEQYV.

This clonotype was detected ten times or more. The V gene is TRBV7-2, the J gene TRBJ2-7, with unresolved D. This CDR3 is built from 15 residues. Germline assignment: CDR1 SGHTA and CDR2 FQGNSA. V lost 5 bases and J lost 2, with 16 bases in between. CDR3 sequence: CASSPDIVRTYEQYF. DNA for the CDR3: TGTGCCAGCAGCCCCGACATTGTCCGGACCTACGAGCAGTACTTC.

There are a few counts of this clonotype. This chain uses TRBV7-2 with TRBJ1-5; D might be TRBD1 (5 bases). The V gene lost 4 bases and the J gene lost 4 bases, with 20 bases spanning the gap. Germline CDR1 is SGHTA and CDR2 is FQGNSA. The CDR3 consists of 17 residues. CDR3 amino acids: CASSSKSPRGVNQPQHF. In nucleotides, the CDR3 is TGTGCCAGCAGCTCAAAATCCCCCCGGGGGGTTAATCAGCCCCAGCATTTT.

This clonotype was observed a few times. The chain joins TRBV10-3 to TRBJ1-4; D ambiguous. The length of the CDR3 is 14 residues. Germline assignment: CDR1 ENHRY and CDR2 SYGVKD. V shed 3 bases and J shed 5 bases, with 10 bases lying between them. The DNA of the CDR3 is TGTGCCATCAGTGACTCGATTGGGAATGAAAAACTGTTTTTT. Encoded protein: CAISDSIGNEKLFF.

J is TRBJ1-5 and V is TRBV19, with 8 bases lining up with TRBD1. Germline V gene data show CDR1 as LNHDA and CDR2 as SQIVND (reference sequence). CDR3 size: 14 residues. Losses at the gene ends were 5 bases for V and 5 bases for J; bases not matched to a gene: 5. CDR3 in DNA: TGTGCCAGTAGTCTAGGGACAGGCTATCAGCCCCAGCATTTT. It yields the protein CASSLGTGYQPQHF. Variable domain in full (rest from reference TRBV19 and TRBJ1-5): DGGITQSPKYLFRKEGQNVTLSCEQNLNHDAMYWYRQDPGQGLRLIYYSQIVNDFQKGDIAEGYSVSREKKESFPLTVTSAQKNPTAFYLCASSLGTGYQPQHFGDGTRLSIL.

There are a few counts of this clonotype. The CDR3 DNA sequence: TGTGCCAGCACTATGACAGGGGGAGACACTGAAGCTTTCTTT. Amino acids: CASTMTGGDTEAFF. The rearrangement links TRBV12-3 or TRBV12-4 to TRBJ1-1; 9 bases match TRBD1. The junction had 6 bases not matched to a gene; V was cut back by 7 bases and J by 3 bases. The CDR3 loop spans 14 amino acids.

The V call is TRBV12-3 or TRBV12-4, the J call TRBJ2-5; 9 bases line up with TRBD1. CDR3 size: 13 residues. V lost 6 bases to trimming and J lost 8 bases; unmatched junction nucleotides: 7. The CDR3 is CASSPGQGNTQYF. In DNA form, the CDR3 reads TGTGCCAGCAGCCCGGGACAGGGTAATACCCAGTACTTC.